The clone carrying this T cell receptor (beta chain) was counted ten times or more. Its cognate antigen is unknown. This sample stems from a study of regulatory T cells in long-lasting Graves disease. Study outcomes and limitations: Favoring TRBV28, TRBJ1-2 and TRBJ2-5 was a feature seen in persistent disease. Study of thyroid tissue was not done, with only peripheral blood studied.

Time point: persistent/refractory GD, antithyroid drugs over 5 years with positive TRAb. The authors made the TCR library using RNA they extracted from PBMCs. CDR3 length: 12 residues. The germline gives CDR1 MDHEN, CDR2 SYDVKM. The germline V and J ends were trimmed by 5 bases and 7 bases, with 11 bases remaining between them. Through Arm-PCR of CDR3 regions and iRepertoire HTBI primers, TCR beta libraries were built. TCRdb analysed the multiplex PCR reads with MiXCR anew, one entry per CDR3 protein. Seen here are about 660,000 distinct CDR3 sequences, approximately 31% observed once, and the top ten hold 35% to 55%.

V and J are TRBV28 and TRBJ1-2; D is unclear. This receptor was taken from a female donor with Graves disease. The input for sequencing was peripheral blood mononuclear cells (PBMCs), taken when the disease was refractory, from a patient treated with antithyroid drugs. The chain's CDR3 is CASSRRGFGYTF. DNA for the CDR3: TGTGCCAGCAGTCGACGGGGTTTTGGCTACACCTTC.